This T cell receptor (beta chain) came from a study of T cells in Graves' hyperthyroidism and ophthalmopathy. Regions amplified from RNA transcripts were the TCR beta CDR3 regions. A set of HTBI primers served as the primers for a first-round RT-PCR of the TCR CDR3. TCRdb passed the multiplex PCR reads through MiXCR, listing each CDR3 protein once. The sample gives around 400,000 distinct CDR3 sequences, less than 15% of which show up once; 9.2% is in the top ten. This clonotype was observed at least ten times. The CDR3 contains 13 residues. V was cut by 5 bases and J by 10 bases, with 12 bases left in between. Germline CDR1 reads MDHEN; CDR2 reads SYDVKM.

The sequenced material came from blood. The clonotype was recovered from a woman under 30 with Graves' hyperthyroidism. V is TRBV28 and J is TRBJ1-6; D call uncertain. The CDR3 loop is CASSPYQESPLHF. CDR3 coding DNA: TGTGCCAGCAGTCCCTACCAAGAGTCACCCCTCCACTTT.